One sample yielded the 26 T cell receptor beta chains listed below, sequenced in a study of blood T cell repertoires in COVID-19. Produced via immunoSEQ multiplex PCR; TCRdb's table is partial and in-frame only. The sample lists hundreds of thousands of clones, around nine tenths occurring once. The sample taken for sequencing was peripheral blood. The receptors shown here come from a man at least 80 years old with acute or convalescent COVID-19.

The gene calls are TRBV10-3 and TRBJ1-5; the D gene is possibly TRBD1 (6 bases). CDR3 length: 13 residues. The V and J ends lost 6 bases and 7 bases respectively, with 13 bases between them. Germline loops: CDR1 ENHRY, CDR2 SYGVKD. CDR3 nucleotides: TGTGCCATCAGCCCAGGGGTTTTCCAGCCCCAGCATTTT. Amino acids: CAISPGVFQPQHF.

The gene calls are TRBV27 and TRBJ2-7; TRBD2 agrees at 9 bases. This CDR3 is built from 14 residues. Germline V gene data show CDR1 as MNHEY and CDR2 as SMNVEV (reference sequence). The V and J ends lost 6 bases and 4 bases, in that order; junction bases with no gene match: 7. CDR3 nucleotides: TGTGCCAGCAGCCCAGTAGCGGGAGCGTACGAGCAGTACTTC. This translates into CASSPVAGAYEQYF.

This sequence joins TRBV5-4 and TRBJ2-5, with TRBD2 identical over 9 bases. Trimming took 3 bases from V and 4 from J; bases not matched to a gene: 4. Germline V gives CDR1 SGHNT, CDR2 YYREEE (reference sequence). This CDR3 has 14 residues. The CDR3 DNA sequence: TGTGCCAGCAGCTCGAGAGCGGGGGGAGAGACCCAGTACTTC. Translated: CASSSRAGGETQYF.

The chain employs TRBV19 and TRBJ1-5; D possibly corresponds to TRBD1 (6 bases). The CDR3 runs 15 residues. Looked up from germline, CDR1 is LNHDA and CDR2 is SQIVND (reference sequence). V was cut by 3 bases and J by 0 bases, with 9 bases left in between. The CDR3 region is CASSIWTASNQPQHF. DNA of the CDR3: TGTGCCAGTAGTATTTGGACAGCTAGCAATCAGCCCCAGCATTTT.

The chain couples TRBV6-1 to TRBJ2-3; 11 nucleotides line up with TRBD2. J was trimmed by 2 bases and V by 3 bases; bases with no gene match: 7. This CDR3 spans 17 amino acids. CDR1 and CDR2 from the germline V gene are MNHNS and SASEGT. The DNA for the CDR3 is TGTGCCAGCAGTGACCCGGGACTAGCGGACGACACAGATACGCAGTATTTT. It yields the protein CASSDPGLADDTDTQYF.

CDR3 region: CASSIGGRGDTQYF. For the CDR3, the DNA is TGTGCCAGTAGTATAGGTGGCCGCGGAGATACGCAGTATTTT. The chain is built from TRBV19 and TRBJ2-3; D remains unclear. The CDR3 covers 14 residues. CDR1 is LNHDA, CDR2 SQIVND, per germline (reference sequence). Deletions cut 1 base from V and 5 bases from J, with 10 bases between.

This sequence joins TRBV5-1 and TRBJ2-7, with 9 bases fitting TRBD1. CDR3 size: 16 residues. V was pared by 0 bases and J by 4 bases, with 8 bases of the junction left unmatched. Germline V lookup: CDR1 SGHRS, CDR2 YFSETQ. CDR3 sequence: CASSLGSGTGTYEQYF. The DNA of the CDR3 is TGCGCCAGCAGCTTGGGCTCCGGGACAGGGACTTACGAGCAGTACTTC.

The CDR3 protein is CASSHKGQGAGGYTF. The DNA of the CDR3 is TGTGCCAGCAGCCATAAGGGACAGGGGGCTGGTGGCTACACCTTC. This rearrangement joins TRBV9 to TRBJ1-2, with 12 bases lining up with TRBD1. The germline CDR1 and CDR2 sequences are SGDLS and YYNGEE. The junction had 8 bases not matched to a gene; V was cut back by 4 bases and J by 7 bases. The CDR3 is 15 amino acids.

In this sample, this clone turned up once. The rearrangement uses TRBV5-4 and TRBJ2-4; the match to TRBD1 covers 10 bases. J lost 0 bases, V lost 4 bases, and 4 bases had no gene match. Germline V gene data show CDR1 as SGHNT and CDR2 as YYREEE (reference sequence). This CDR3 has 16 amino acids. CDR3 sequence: CASSAGTGEAKNIQYF. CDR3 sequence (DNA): TGTGCCAGCAGCGCGGGGACAGGGGAAGCCAAAAACATTCAGTACTTC.

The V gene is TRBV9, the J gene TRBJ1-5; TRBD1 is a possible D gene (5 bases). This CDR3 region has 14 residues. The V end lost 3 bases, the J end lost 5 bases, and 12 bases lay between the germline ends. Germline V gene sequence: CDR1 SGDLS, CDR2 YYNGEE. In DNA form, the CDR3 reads TGTGCCAGCAGCGCCGGGGCGGGGGATCAGCCCCAGCATTTT. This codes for CASSAGAGDQPQHF.

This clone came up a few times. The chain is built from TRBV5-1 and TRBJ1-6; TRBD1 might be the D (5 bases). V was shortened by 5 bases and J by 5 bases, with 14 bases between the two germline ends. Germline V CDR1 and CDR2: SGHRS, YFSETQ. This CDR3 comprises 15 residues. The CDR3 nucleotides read TGCGCCAGCAGGGCTGGGGCTGTCGATAATTCACCCCTCCACTTT. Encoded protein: CASRAGAVDNSPLHF.

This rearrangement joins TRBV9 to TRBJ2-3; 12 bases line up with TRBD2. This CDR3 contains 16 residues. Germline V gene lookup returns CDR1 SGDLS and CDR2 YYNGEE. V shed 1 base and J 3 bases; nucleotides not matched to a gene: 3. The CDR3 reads CASSVTSGGSTDTQYF. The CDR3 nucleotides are TGTGCCAGCAGCGTAACTAGCGGGGGGTCGACAGATACGCAGTATTTT.

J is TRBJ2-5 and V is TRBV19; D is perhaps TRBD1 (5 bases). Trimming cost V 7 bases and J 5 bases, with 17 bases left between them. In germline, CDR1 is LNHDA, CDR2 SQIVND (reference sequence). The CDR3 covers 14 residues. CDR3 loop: CASKDDSSWETQYF. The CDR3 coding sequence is TGTGCCAGTAAGGATGACAGTTCATGGGAGACCCAGTACTTC.

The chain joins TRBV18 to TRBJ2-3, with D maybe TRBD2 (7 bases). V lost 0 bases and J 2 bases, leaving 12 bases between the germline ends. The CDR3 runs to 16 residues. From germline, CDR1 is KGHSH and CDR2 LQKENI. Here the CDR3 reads CASSPPAGTPTDTQYF. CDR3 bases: TGTGCCAGCTCACCACCAGCGGGGACACCCACAGATACGCAGTATTTT.

The CDR3 region is CASSRLLAVIPYEQYF. CDR3 nucleotides: TGTGCCAGCAGCAGATTGCTAGCGGTAATACCCTACGAGCAGTACTTC. The rearrangement joins TRBV21-1 to TRBJ2-7; TRBD2 is the table's D call, not checked against the DNA. TRBV21-1 has pseudogene status. This CDR3 is built from 16 residues.

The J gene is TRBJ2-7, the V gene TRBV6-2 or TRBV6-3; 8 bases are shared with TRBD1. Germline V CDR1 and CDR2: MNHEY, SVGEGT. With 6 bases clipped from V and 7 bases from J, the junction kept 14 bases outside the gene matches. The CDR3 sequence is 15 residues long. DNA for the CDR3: TGTGCCAGCAGCAACTTCGACAGGGGCGCCTTGGAGCAGTACTTC. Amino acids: CASSNFDRGALEQYF.

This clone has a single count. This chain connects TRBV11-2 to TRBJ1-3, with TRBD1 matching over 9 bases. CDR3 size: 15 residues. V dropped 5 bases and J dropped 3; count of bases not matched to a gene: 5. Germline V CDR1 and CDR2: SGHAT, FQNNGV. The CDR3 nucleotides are TGTGCCAGCAGCCTCAGACAGGGGGGTGGAAACACCATATATTTT. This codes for CASSLRQGGGNTIYF.

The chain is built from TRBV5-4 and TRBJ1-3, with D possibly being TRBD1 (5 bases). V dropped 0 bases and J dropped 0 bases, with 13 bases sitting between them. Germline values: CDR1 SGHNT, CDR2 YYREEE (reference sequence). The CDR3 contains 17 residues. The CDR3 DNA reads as TGTGCCAGCAGCTTGGGACCGACAGCCCTCTCTGGAAACACCATATATTTT. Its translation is CASSLGPTALSGNTIYF.

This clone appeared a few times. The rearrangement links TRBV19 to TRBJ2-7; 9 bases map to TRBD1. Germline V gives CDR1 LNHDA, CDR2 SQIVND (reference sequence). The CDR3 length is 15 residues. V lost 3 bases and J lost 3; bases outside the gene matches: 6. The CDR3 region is CASSINLDRGYEQYF. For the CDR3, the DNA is TGTGCCAGTAGTATCAACCTGGACAGGGGCTACGAGCAGTACTTC.

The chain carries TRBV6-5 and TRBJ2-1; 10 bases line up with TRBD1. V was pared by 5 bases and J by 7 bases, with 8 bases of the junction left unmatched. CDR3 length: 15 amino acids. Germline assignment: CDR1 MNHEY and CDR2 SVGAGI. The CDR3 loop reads CASSRGDRGMNEQFF. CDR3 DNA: TGTGCCAGCAGTAGGGGGGACAGGGGTATGAATGAGCAGTTCTTC.

CDR3 nucleotides: TGTGCCAGCAGCTTAGGGCGGGGAAACACAGATACGCAGTATTTT. Its protein product is CASSLGRGNTDTQYF. The V gene is TRBV7-2, the J gene TRBJ2-3; tentative D call: TRBD2 (6 bases). This CDR3 has 15 residues. V lost 1 base to trimming and J lost 2 bases, with 10 bases between them. Germline V gives CDR1 SGHTA, CDR2 FQGNSA. Supplemented by reference TRBV7-2 and TRBJ2-3, the full variable domain reads GAGVSQSPSNKVTEKGKDVELRCDPISGHTALYWYRQSLGQGLEFLIYFQGNSAPDKSGLPSDRFSAERTGGSVSTLTIQRTQQEDSAVYLCASSLGRGNTDTQYFGPGTRLTVL.

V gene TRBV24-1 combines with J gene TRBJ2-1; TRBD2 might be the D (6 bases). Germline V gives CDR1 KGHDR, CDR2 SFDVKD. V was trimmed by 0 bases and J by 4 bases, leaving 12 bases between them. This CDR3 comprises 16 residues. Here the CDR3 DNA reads TGTGCCACCAGTGATTTGCCAAGCGGGCCTTACAATGAGCAGTTCTTC. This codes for CATSDLPSGPYNEQFF.

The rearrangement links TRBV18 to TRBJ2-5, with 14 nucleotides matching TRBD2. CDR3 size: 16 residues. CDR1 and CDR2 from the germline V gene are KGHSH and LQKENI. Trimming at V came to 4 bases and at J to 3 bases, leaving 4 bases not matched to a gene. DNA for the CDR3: TGTGCCAGCTCACGGACGGGACTAGCGGGAGAAGAGACCCAGTACTTC. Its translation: CASSRTGLAGEETQYF.

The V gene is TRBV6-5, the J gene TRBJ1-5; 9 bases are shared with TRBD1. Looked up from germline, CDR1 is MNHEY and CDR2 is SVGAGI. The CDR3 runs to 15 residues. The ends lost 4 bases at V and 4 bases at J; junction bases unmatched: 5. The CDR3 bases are TGTGCCAGCAGTTTGGACAGGGGAGGGAATCAGCCCCAGCATTTT. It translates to CASSLDRGGNQPQHF.

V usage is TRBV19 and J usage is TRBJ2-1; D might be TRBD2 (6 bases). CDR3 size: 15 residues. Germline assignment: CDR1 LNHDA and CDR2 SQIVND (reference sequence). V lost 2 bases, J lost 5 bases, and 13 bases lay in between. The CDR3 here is CASSILAGTHNEQFF. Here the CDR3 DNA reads TGTGCCAGTAGTATATTGGCGGGAACCCACAATGAGCAGTTCTTC.

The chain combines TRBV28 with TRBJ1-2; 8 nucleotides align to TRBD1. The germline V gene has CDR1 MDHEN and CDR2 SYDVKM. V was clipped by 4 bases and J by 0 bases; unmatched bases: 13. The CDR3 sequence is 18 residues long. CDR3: CASSSPGSTTGANYGYTF. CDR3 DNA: TGTGCCAGCAGTTCCCCCGGATCGACGACAGGGGCTAACTATGGCTACACCTTC.